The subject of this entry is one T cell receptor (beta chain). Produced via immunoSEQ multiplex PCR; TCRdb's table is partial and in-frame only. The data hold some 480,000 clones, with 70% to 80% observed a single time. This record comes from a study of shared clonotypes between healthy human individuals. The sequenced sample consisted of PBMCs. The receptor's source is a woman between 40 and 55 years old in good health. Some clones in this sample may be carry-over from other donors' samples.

CDR3 sequence reads: CATSRIQGAHTGELFF. The CDR3 region has the DNA TGTGCCACCAGCAGGATACAGGGGGCGCACACCGGGGAGCTGTTTTTT. The chain has TRBV15 and TRBJ2-2, with 9 bases lining up with TRBD1. J gave up 3 bases and V 3 bases, and 5 bases lay outside the gene matches. CDR1 LNHNV and CDR2 YYDKDF come from the germline V gene (reference sequence). This CDR3 is built from 16 residues.